This T cell receptor beta chain came from a study of early T cells in non-severe SARS-CoV-2 infection. The wider study: Sequencing was performed on bulk RNA from unsorted whole blood, leaving chains unpaired. Study-level results: VDJdb matching skewed toward anti-spike CD8 responses, missing private and CD4 specificities.

Unique molecular identifiers were affixed to single, distinct cDNA molecules. A single record per CDR3 protein comes from TCRdb applying MiXCR to the 5' RACE reads. This sample has 90,000 to 120,000 distinct CDR3 sequences, with approximately 12% found just once. About this clonotype: Its cognate antigen is unknown. One end of the junction does not line up with germline, which may come from a read error.

The CDR3 spans 16 residues. Germline assignment: CDR1 SGHNT and CDR2 YYREEE (reference sequence). The sequence was obtained from an adult who was a healthcare worker with PCR-confirmed SARS-CoV-2 infection or an uninfected control (not recorded which). The sequenced material came from whole blood. V is TRBV5-4 and J is TRBJ2-5; 7 positions agree with TRBD1. The CDR3: CASGLGGGVISETQYF. The CDR3 bases are TGTGCCAGCGGCTTAGGGGGCGGCGTCATCTCAGAGACCCAGTACTTC.